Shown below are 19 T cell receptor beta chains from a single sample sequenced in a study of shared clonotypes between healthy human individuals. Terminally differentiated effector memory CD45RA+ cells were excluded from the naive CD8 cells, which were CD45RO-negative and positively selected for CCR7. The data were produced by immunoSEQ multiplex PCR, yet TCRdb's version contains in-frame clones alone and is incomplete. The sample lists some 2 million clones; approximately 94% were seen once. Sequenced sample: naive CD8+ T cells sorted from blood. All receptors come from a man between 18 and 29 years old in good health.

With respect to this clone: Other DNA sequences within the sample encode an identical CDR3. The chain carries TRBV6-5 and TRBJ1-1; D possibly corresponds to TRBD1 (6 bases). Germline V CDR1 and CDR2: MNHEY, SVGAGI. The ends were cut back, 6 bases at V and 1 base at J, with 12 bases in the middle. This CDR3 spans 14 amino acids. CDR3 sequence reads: CASRYREGNTEAFF. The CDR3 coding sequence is TGTGCCAGCAGATACAGGGAAGGGAACACTGAAGCTTTCTTT.

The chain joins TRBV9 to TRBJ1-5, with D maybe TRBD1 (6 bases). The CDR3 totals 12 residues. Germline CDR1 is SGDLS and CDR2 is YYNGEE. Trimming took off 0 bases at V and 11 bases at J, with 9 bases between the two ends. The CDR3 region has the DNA TGTGCCAGCAGCGTAGAGGGGGGAGCCCAGCATTTT. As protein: CASSVEGGAQHF.

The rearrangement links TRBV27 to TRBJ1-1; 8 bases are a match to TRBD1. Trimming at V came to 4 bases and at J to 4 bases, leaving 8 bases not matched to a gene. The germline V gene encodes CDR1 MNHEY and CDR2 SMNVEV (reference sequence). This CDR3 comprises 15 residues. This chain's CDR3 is CASSSDRGGFTEAFF. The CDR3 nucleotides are TGTGCCAGCAGTTCCGACAGGGGAGGTTTCACTGAAGCTTTCTTT.

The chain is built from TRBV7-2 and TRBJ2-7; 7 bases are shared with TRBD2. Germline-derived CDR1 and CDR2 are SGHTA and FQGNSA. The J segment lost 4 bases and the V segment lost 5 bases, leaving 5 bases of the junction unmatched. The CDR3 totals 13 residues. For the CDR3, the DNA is TGTGCCAGCAGCGCCGGGAGGAAGTACGAGCAGTACTTC. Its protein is CASSAGRKYEQYF. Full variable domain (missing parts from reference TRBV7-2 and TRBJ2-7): GAGVSQSPSNKVTEKGKDVELRCDPISGHTALYWYRQSLGQGLEFLIYFQGNSAPDKSGLPSDRFSAERTGGSVSTLTIQRTQQEDSAVYLCASSAGRKYEQYFGPGTRLTVT.

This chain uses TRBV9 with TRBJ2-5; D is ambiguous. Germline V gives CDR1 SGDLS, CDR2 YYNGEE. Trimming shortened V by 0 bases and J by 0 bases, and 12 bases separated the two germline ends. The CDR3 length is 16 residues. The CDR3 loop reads CASSVGTAEYQETQYF. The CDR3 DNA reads TGTGCCAGCAGCGTAGGCACCGCAGAGTACCAAGAGACCCAGTACTTC.

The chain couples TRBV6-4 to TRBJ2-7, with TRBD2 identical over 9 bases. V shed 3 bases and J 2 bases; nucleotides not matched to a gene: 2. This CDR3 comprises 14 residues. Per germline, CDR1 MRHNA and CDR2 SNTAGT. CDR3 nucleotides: TGTGCCAGCAGTGAGACTAGCGGAACCTACGAGCAGTACTTC. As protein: CASSETSGTYEQYF.

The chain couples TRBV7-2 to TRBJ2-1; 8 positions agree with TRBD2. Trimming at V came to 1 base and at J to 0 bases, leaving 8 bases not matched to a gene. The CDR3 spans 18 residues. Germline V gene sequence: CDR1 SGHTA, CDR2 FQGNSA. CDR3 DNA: TGTGCCAGCAGCTTAGTGCGGCTAGCGGGCTACTCCTACAATGAGCAGTTCTTC. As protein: CASSLVRLAGYSYNEQFF.

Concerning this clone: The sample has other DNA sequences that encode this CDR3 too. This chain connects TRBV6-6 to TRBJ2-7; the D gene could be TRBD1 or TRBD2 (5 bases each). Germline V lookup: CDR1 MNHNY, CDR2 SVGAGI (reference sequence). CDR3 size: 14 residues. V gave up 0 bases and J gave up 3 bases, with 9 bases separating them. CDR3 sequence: CASSYSGPSYEQYF. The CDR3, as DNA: TGTGCCAGCAGTTACTCGGGACCGAGCTACGAGCAGTACTTC.

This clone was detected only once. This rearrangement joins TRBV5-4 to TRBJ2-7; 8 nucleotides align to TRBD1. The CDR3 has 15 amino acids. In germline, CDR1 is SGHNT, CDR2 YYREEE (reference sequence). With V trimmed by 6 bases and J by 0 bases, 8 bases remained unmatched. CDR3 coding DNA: TGTGCCAGCAACCCTAGACAGGGGAGCTCCTACGAGCAGTACTTC. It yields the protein CASNPRQGSSYEQYF.

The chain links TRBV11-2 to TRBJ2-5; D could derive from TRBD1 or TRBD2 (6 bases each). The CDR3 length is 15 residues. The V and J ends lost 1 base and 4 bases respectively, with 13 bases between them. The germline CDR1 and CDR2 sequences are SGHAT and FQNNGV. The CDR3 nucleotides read TGTGCCAGCAGCTTAGTGGGCAGGGGAGGAGAGACCCAGTACTTC. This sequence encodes CASSLVGRGGETQYF.

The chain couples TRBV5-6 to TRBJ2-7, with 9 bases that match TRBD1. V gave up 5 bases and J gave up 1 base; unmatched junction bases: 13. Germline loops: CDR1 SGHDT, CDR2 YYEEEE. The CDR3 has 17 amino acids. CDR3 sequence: CASSLYYRDRESYEQYF. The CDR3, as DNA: TGTGCCAGCAGTCTTTACTACCGGGACAGGGAATCCTACGAGCAGTACTTC.

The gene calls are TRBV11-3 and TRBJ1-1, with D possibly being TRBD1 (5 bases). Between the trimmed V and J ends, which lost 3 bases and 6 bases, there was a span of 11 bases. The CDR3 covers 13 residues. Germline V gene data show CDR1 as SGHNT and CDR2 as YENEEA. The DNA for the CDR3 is TGTGCCAGCAGCTTGGGGCTGGGATCTGAAGCTTTCTTT. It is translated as CASSLGLGSEAFF.

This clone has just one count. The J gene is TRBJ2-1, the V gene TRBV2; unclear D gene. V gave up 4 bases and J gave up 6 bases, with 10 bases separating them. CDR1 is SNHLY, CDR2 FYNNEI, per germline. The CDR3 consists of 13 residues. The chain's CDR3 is CASSVTLANEQFF. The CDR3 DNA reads TGTGCCAGCAGTGTGACACTGGCCAATGAGCAGTTCTTC.

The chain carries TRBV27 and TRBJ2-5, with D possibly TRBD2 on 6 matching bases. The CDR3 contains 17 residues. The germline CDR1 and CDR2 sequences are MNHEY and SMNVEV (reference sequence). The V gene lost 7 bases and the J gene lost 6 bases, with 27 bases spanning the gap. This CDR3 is CASTQSTRRENMKTQYF. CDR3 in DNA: TGTGCCAGCACCCAATCCACCCGGCGGGAAAATATGAAGACCCAGTACTTC.

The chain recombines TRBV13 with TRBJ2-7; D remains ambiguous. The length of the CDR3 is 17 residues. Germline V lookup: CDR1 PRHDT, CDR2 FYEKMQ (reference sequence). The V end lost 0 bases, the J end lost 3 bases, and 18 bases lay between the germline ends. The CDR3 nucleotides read TGTGCCAGCAGCTTAGGGTTCGGCCCGTCAGACCTCTACGAGCAGTACTTC. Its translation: CASSLGFGPSDLYEQYF.

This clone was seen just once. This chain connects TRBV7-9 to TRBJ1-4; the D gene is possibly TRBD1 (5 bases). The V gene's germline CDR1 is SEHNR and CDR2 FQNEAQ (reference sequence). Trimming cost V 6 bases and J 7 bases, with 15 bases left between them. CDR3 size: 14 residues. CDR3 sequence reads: CASSAGALLEKLFF. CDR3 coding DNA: TGTGCCAGCAGTGCTGGGGCGCTTCTTGAAAAACTGTTTTTT.

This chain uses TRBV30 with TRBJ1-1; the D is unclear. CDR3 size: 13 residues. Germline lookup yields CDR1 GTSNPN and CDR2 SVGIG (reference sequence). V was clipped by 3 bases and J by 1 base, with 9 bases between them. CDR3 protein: CAWRGNTNTEAFF. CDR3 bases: TGTGCCTGGAGGGGGAACACGAACACTGAAGCTTTCTTT.

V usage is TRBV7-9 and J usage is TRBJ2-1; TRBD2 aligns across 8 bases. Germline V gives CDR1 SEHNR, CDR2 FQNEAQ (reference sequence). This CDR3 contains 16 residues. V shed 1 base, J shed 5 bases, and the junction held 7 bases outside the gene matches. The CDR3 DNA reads TGTGCCAGCAGCTTAGAGCGGGGGAGCCTTAACAATGAGCAGTTCTTC. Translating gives CASSLERGSLNNEQFF.

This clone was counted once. The CDR3 reads CASSQDRQYYEQYF. The CDR3 DNA reads as TGCGCCAGCAGCCAAGACCGACAGTACTACGAGCAGTACTTC. This sequence joins TRBV4-1 and TRBJ2-7, with a weak D call TRBD1 (5 bases). This CDR3 has 14 amino acids. Germline V gene lookup returns CDR1 MGHRA and CDR2 YSYEKL. The V and J ends lost 0 bases and 3 bases respectively, with 9 bases between them.